This paragraph reports one T cell receptor (beta chain). The sample belongs to a study of blood T cells in healthy people across ages. Primed by a sample-barcoded 5' primer and a J-beta primer mix, a second PCR proceeded for about 7 to 11 cycles. TCRdb passed the 5' RACE reads through MiXCR, listing each CDR3 protein once. The repertoire holds about 720,000 distinct CDR3 sequences, with more than 20% as singletons. This CDR3 comprises 14 residues. V shed 6 bases and J 6 bases; nucleotides not matched to a gene: 9. The germline V gene has CDR1 LNHDA and CDR2 SQIVND (reference sequence). This sample was also put to use in a study of T cells of mothers and their children. This second study notes: An overlap that was slightly higher, though non-significant, was seen in related mother-child pairs versus unrelated pairs.

Specimen: blood. The chain employs TRBV19 and TRBJ2-7, with 9 bases that match TRBD1. This sequence originates from a boy between 5 and 17 years old in good health. The CDR3, as DNA: TGTGCCAGTAGCCCGACAGGGGGTTCAGTCGAGCAGTACTTC. This sequence encodes CASSPTGGSVEQYF.